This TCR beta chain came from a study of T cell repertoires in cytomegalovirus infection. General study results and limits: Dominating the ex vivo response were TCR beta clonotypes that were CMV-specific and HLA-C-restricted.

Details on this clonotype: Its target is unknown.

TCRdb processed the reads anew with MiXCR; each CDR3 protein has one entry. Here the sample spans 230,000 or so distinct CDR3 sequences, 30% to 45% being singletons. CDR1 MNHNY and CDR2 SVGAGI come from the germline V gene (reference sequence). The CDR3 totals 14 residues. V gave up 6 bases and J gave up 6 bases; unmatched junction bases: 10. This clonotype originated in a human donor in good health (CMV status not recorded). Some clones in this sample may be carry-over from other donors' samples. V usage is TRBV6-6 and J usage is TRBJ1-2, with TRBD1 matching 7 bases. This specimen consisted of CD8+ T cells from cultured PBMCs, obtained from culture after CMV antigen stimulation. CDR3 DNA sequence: TGTGCCAGCAGCTTCCCGACAGGGAGGAATGGCTACACCTTC. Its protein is CASSFPTGRNGYTF.